Listed below are T cell receptor beta chains from one sample, sequenced in a study of CD8 T cells in ankylosing spondylitis. One entry per CDR3 protein results from TCRdb running MiXCR on the 5' RACE reads. The repertoire holds about 840,000 distinct CDR3 sequences, with over 9.5% as singletons. What was sequenced was blood, either unsorted or a sorted T cell fraction (not recorded which). The source is a male donor with ankylosing spondylitis. Each CDR3 is given with its conserved first and last residue. The order of the fields is CDR3 protein, J gene, D gene, V gene. The D gene is left open where the match is weak.

CASKRTGGFEKLFF	TRBJ1-4	TRBD1	TRBV6-1
CSARNPGRVTEAFF	TRBJ1-1	NA	TRBV20-1
CASTQRMGFSTGELFF	TRBJ2-2	NA	TRBV12-3/TRBV12-4
CSATDRVSNQPQHF	TRBJ1-5	TRBD1	TRBV20-1
CATRGMPLDNEQFF	TRBJ2-1	NA	TRBV15
CASSVDAMDEKLFF	TRBJ1-4	NA	TRBV9
CASSSLRRTGGAGYTF	TRBJ1-2	TRBD1	TRBV12-3/TRBV12-4
CASSYISRGNEKLFF	TRBJ1-4	NA	TRBV6-5
CASSVSGTSGGQQFF	TRBJ2-1	TRBD2	TRBV9
CASSLRPNQETQYF	TRBJ2-5	NA	TRBV7-9
CSARVAGAENIQYF	TRBJ2-4	TRBD2	TRBV20-1
CASSHNSPLHF	TRBJ1-6	NA	TRBV6-6
CASSRTAAGELFF	TRBJ2-2	NA	TRBV7-2
CASSSPGQTYYEQYF	TRBJ2-7	TRBD1	TRBV7-2
CASSLGEGLGTEAFF	TRBJ1-1	NA	TRBV7-9
CATSREPGTSGRNEQFF	TRBJ2-1	TRBD2	TRBV15
CASSEVPGHPYEQYF	TRBJ2-7	NA	TRBV6-1
CASSQDWLAGDTQYF	TRBJ2-3	TRBD2	TRBV4-3
CASTKGQLDQPQHF	TRBJ1-5	TRBD1	TRBV6-1
CASSPPNSYNEQFF	TRBJ2-1	NA	TRBV18
CAISERGGVADTQYF	TRBJ2-3	NA	TRBV10-3
CASSEPVGDYEQYF	TRBJ2-7	NA	TRBV10-2
CSARDRNSVYEQYF	TRBJ2-7	NA	TRBV20-1
CASSLPPGQGDYEQYF	TRBJ2-7	TRBD1	TRBV7-9
CASSYFPRTINGYTF	TRBJ1-2	NA	TRBV6-2/TRBV6-3
CASSYSPGLAGFGNYEQYF	TRBJ2-7	TRBD2	TRBV6-5
CASINPRVNYGYTF	TRBJ1-2	NA	TRBV6-5
CASRKTGRSYEQYF	TRBJ2-7	TRBD1	TRBV6-2/TRBV6-3
CSARGEPRRGNTEAFF	TRBJ1-1	NA	TRBV20-1
CASSLRQLYGYTF	TRBJ1-2	NA	TRBV7-2
CASSPMAGGLNNEQFF	TRBJ2-1	TRBD2	TRBV19
CSVAGTGSYNEQFF	TRBJ2-1	TRBD1	TRBV29-1
CASSWGTRASTDTQYF	TRBJ2-3	TRBD2	TRBV5-1
CASSLGGSLSYNEQFF	TRBJ2-1	NA	TRBV7-9
CASSLDSLNSPLHF	TRBJ1-6	NA	TRBV7-2
CASSEAQDVGSPLHF	TRBJ1-6	NA	TRBV6-1
CASSLVGGVDEKLFF	TRBJ1-4	NA	TRBV28
CAISEYAPRDNEQFF	TRBJ2-1	NA	TRBV10-3
CASSFLTDPGLGTSTDTQYF	TRBJ2-3	NA	TRBV27
CATSRPGRGYEQYF	TRBJ2-7	NA	TRBV15
CASSKGQGKGETQYF	TRBJ2-5	TRBD1	TRBV25-1
CASSYGRLAKNIQYF	TRBJ2-4	NA	TRBV6-5
CASSFRTGWETQYF	TRBJ2-5	TRBD1	TRBV11-3